This T cell receptor beta chain is from a study of cytomegalovirus exposure and HLA in healthy donors. The method was immunoSEQ multiplex PCR; TCRdb's version includes in-frame clones alone and lacks a portion of them. In the table there are about 200,000 clones, roughly 88% of which are singletons. Sequencing used PBMCs. The TCR originated in a woman aged 30 to 39 in good health and CMV-seropositive.

CDR3 in DNA: TGCGCCAGCAGCTCAATACAGACAGGGGAAGAGACCCAGTACTTC. It encodes CASSSIQTGEETQYF. This chain links TRBV5-1 with TRBJ2-5; 8 bases are shared with TRBD1. The CDR3 is made up of 15 amino acids. Germline trimming cut 3 bases from V and 3 bases from J; bases unmatched to any gene: 7. The germline V gene has CDR1 SGHRS and CDR2 YFSETQ.